The T cell receptor (beta chain) described here comes from a study of CD8+CD57+ T cells in acquired aplastic anemia. Study summary: Sorted CD4+ and CD8+ cells yielded DNA averaging around 3.2 ug. In CD4+ cells, healthy donors produced an average of approximately 10 million reads.

The CDR3 has 15 amino acids. The germline V gene has CDR1 KGHDR and CDR2 SFDVKD. Trimming removed 4 bases from V and 7 bases from J; junction bases left unmatched: 8. Study-level findings and limits: Simpson's diversity of CD8+ cells was not significantly different in patients compared with controls. Some 31 sequences, all CD8+ CDR3, were shared between patients and controls.

Profiling of TCR beta VDJ combinations and CDR3 sequences used genomic DNA as template. MiXCR, applied by TCRdb to the reads, yields one record per CDR3 protein. The sample has 150,000 to 200,000 distinct CDR3 sequences; about 47% are singletons. There are many counts of this clonotype. Antigen unknown. This TCR was sampled from a human donor in good health. The specimen was sorted CD4+, CD8+, or CD8+CD57+ T cells (not recorded which) from PBMCs. The rearrangement links TRBV24-1 to TRBJ2-1, with TRBD2 identical over 8 bases. CDR3: CATSDSGLARNEQFF. The CDR3 DNA is TGTGCCACCAGTGACTCCGGACTAGCCCGTAATGAGCAGTTCTTC.